The clone carrying this T cell receptor beta chain was observed at least ten times. This sample was taken from a study of regulatory T cells in long-lasting Graves disease. Relying on iRepertoire HTBI primers and Arm-PCR of CDR3 regions, the team built TCR beta libraries. TCRdb re-called the multiplex PCR reads with MiXCR, one entry per CDR3 protein. The sample includes over 500,000 distinct CDR3 sequences, 15% to 20% of them seen just once. As for time point: newly diagnosed GD, antithyroid drugs for less than 3 months. RNA extracted from PBMCs served as the sequencing template. A further study also used this sample, focusing on T cells in Graves' hyperthyroidism and ophthalmopathy. That publication notes: Diagnosis of hyperthyroidism was new in patients aged 18 to 65, and its duration was under 2 months.

The TCR comes from a woman aged 25 to 39 with Graves disease. Material: peripheral blood mononuclear cells (PBMCs), obtained at new diagnosis, from a patient treated with antithyroid drugs.

In nucleotides, the CDR3 is TGTGCCAGCAGTTTTAGGGGGTATGAGCAGTTCTTC. This sequence encodes CASSFRGYEQFF. The chain carries TRBV12-3 or TRBV12-4 and TRBJ2-1, with a possible D match to TRBD1 (6 bases). The CDR3 runs to 12 residues. Trimming cost V 3 bases and J 8 bases, with 8 bases left between them.